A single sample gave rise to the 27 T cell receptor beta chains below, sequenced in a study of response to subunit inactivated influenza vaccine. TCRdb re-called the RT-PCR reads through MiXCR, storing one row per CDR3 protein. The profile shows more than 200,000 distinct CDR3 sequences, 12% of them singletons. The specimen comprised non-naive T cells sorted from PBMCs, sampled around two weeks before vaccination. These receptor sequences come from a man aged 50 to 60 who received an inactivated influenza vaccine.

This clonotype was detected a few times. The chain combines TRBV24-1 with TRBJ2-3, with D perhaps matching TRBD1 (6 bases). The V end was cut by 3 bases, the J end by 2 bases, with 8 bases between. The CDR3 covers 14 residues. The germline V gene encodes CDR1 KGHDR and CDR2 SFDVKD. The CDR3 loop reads CATSDQGFTDTQYF. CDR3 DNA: TGTGCCACCAGTGATCAGGGGTTCACAGATACGCAGTATTTT.

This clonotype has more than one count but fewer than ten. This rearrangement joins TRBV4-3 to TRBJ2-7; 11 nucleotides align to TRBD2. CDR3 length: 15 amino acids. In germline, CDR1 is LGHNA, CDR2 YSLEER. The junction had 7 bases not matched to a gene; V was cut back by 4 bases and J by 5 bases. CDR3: CASSLLTSGINEQYF. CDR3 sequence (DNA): TGCGCCAGCAGCCTCTTGACTAGCGGGATTAACGAGCAGTACTTC.

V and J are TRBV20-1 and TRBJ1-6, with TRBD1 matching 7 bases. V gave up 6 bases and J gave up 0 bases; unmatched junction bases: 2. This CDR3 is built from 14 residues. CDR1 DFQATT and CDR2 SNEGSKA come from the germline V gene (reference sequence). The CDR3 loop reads CSAGDSSYNSPLHF. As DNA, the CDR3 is TGCAGTGCGGGGGACAGCTCCTATAATTCACCCCTCCACTTT.

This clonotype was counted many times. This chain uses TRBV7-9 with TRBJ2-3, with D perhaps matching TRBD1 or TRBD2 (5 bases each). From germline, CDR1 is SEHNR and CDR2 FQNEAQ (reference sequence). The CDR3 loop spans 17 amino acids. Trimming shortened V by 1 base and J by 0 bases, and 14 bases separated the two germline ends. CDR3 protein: CASSLGFPGPSTDTQYF. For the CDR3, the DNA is TGTGCCAGCAGCTTAGGATTCCCGGGGCCAAGCACAGATACGCAGTATTTT.

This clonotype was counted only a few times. CDR3 coding DNA: TGCAGTGCTCAAGCCGCGGGACAGGGCGGGTATGGCTACACCTTC. Amino acids: CSAQAAGQGGYGYTF. The chain links TRBV20-1 to TRBJ1-2; 9 nucleotides agree with TRBD1. The V gene's germline CDR1 is DFQATT and CDR2 SNEGSKA (reference sequence). The trim removed 5 bases at V and 5 bases at J, leaving 12 bases unmatched. The CDR3 spans 15 residues.

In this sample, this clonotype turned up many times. CDR3 amino acids: CASSLGLKETQYF. Here the CDR3 DNA reads TGTGCCAGCAGCTTAGGTCTTAAAGAGACCCAGTACTTC. This chain connects TRBV7-9 to TRBJ2-5; no firm D call. The germline V and J ends were trimmed by 1 base and 3 bases, with 6 bases remaining between them. There are 13 residues in the CDR3. In germline, CDR1 is SEHNR, CDR2 FQNEAQ (reference sequence). Using reference TRBV7-9 and TRBJ2-5 for the parts outside the CDR3, the full variable domain is DTGVSQNPRHKITKRGQNVTFRCDPISEHNRLYWYRQTLGQGPEFLTYFQNEAQLEKSRLLSDRFSAERPKGSFSTLEIQRTEQGDSAMYLCASSLGLKETQYFGPGTRLLVL.

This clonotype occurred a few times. The CDR3 loop is CSARTGTGPEQYF. CDR3 coding DNA: TGCAGTGCTCGCACCGGGACAGGGCCCGAGCAGTACTTC. This sequence joins TRBV20-1 and TRBJ2-7, with 9 bases lining up with TRBD1. Germline-derived CDR1 and CDR2 are DFQATT and SNEGSKA (reference sequence). The junction had 8 bases not matched to a gene; V was cut back by 5 bases and J by 6 bases. The CDR3 totals 13 residues.

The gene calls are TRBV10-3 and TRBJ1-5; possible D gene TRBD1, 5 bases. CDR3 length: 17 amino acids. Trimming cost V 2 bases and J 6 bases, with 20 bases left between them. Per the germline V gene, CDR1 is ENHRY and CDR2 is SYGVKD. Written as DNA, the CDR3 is TGTGCCATCAGTGAGGGGGCCCTGGGTCCCACTGGTCAGCCCCAGCATTTT. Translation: CAISEGALGPTGQPQHF.

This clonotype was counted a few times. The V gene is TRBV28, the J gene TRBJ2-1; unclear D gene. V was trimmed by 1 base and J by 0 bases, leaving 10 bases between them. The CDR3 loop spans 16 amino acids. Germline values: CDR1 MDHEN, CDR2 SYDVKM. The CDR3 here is CASSLSASPSYNEQFF. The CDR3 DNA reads TGTGCCAGCAGTTTATCGGCCTCGCCCTCCTACAATGAGCAGTTCTTC.

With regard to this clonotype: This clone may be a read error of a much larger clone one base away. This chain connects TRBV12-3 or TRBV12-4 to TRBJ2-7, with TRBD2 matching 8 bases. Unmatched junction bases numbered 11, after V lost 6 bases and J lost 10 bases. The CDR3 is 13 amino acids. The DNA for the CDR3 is TGTGCCAGCAGACCAAGCGGGGGAGGCGACCAGTACTTC. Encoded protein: CASRPSGGGDQYF.

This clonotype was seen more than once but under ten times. CDR3 loop: CSARDTTAREAFF. The CDR3 region has the DNA TGCAGTGCTAGAGACACCACGGCGAGGGAAGCTTTCTTT. The chain carries TRBV20-1 and TRBJ1-1; no clear D. This CDR3 is built from 13 residues. Per germline, CDR1 DFQATT and CDR2 SNEGSKA (reference sequence). Trimming removed 0 bases at V and 8 bases at J, with 13 bases between.

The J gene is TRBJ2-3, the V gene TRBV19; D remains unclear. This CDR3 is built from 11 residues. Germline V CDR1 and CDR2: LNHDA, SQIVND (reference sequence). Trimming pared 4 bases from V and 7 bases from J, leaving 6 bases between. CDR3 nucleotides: TGTGCCAGTAGTAATGCAAATACGCAGTATTTT. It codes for CASSNANTQYF.

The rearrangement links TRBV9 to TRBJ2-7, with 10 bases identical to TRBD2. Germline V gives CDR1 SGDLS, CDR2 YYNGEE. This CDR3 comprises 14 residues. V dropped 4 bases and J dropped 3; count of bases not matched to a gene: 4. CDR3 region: CASSTSGDYYEQYF. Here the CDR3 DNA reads TGTGCCAGCAGCACTAGCGGGGACTACTACGAGCAGTACTTC.

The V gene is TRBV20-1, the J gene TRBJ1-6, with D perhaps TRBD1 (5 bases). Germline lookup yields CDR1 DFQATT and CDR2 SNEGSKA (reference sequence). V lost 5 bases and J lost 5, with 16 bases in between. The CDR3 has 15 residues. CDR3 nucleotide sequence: TGCAGTGCTTCTGAATCCGGGACGGATAATTCACCCCTCCACTTT. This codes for CSASESGTDNSPLHF.

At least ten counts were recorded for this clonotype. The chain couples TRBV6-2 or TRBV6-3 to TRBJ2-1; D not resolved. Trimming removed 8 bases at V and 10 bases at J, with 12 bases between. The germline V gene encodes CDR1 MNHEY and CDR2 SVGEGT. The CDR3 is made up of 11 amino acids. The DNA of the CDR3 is TGTGCCAGCGGACCGGGCCTCGAGCAGTTCTTC. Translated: CASGPGLEQFF.

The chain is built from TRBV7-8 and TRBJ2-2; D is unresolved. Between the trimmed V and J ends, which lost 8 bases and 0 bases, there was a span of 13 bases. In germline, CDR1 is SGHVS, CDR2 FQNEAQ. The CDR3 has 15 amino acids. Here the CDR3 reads CASSRRRTNTGELFF. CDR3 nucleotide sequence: TGTGCCAGCTCACGGCGGCGGACGAACACCGGGGAGCTGTTTTTT. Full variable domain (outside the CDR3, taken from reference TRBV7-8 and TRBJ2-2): GAGVSQSPRYKVAKRGQDVALRCDPISGHVSLFWYQQALGQGPEFLTYFQNEAQLDKSGLPSDRFFAERPEGSVSTLKIQRTQQEDSAVYLCASSRRRTNTGELFFGEGSRLTVL.

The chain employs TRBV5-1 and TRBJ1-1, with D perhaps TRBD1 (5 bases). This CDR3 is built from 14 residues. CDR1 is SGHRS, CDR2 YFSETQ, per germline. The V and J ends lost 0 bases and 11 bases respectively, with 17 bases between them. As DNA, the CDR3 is TGCGCCAGCAGCTTGGCTCAGGGAGCGTCCTGGGCTTTCTTT. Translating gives CASSLAQGASWAFF.

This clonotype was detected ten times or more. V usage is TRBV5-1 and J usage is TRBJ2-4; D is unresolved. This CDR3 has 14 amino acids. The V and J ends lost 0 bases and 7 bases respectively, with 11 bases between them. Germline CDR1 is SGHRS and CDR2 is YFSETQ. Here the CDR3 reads CASSLEGSRNIQYF. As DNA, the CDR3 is TGCGCCAGCAGCTTGGAAGGAAGTAGGAACATTCAGTACTTC.

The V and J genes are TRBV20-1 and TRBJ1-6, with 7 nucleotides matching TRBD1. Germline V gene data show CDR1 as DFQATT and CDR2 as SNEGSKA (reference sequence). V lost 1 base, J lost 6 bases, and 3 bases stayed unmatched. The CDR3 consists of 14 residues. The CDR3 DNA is TGCAGTGCTAGAGGACAGGGCTCTAATTCACCCCTCCACTTT. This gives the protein CSARGQGSNSPLHF.

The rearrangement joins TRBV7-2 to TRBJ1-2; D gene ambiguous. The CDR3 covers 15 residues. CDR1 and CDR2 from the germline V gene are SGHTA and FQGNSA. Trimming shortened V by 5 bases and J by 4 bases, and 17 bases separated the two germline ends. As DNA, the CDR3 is TGTGCCAGCAGCCCAACTTGGACGGAGACCTATGGCTACACCTTC. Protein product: CASSPTWTETYGYTF. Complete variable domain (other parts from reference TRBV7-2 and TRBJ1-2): GAGVSQSPSNKVTEKGKDVELRCDPISGHTALYWYRQSLGQGLEFLIYFQGNSAPDKSGLPSDRFSAERTGGSVSTLTIQRTQQEDSAVYLCASSPTWTETYGYTFGSGTRLTVV.

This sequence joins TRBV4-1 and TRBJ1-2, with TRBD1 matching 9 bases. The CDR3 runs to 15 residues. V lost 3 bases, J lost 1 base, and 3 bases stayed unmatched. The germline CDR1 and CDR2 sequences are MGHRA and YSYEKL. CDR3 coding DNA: TGCGCCAGCAGCCAGGGACAGGGAAATAACTATGGCTACACCTTC. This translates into CASSQGQGNNYGYTF.

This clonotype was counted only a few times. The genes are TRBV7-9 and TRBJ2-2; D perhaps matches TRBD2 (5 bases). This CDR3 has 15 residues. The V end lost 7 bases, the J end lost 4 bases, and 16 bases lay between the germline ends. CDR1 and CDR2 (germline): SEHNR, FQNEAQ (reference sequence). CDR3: CASTPSRRGTGELFF. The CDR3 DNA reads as TGTGCCAGCACCCCATCTCGACGGGGCACCGGGGAGCTGTTTTTT.

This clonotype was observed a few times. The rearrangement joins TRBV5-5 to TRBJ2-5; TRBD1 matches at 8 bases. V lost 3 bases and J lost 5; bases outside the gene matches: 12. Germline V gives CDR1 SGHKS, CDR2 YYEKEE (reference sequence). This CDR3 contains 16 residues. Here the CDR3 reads CASSSAPGQEGETQYF. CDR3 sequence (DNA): TGTGCCAGCAGCTCGGCCCCGGGACAGGAGGGGGAGACCCAGTACTTC.

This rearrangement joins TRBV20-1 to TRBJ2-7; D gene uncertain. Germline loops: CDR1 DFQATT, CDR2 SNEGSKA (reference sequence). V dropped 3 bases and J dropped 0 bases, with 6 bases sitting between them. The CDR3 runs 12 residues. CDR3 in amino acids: CSASISSYEQYF. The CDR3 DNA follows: TGCAGTGCTAGTATAAGCTCCTACGAGCAGTACTTC.

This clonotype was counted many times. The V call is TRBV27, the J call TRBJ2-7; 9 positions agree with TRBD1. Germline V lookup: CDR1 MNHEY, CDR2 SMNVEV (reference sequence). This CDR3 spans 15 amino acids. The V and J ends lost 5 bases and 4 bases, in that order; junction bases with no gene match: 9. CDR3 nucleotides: TGTGCCAGCAGTCCATCCGGGACAGGGCAGTACGAGCAGTACTTC. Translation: CASSPSGTGQYEQYF.

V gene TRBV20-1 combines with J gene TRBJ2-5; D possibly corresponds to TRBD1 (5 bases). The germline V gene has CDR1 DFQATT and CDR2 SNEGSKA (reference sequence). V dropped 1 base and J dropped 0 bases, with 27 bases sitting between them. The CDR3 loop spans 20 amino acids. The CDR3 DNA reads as TGCAGTGCTAGAGGTGGGCAGGGAACTGGACGATTAGGAGACCAAGAGACCCAGTACTTC. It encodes CSARGGQGTGRLGDQETQYF.

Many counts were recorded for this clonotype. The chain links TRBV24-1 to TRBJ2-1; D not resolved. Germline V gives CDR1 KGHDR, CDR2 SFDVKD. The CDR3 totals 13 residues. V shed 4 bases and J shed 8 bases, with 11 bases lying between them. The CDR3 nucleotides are TGTGCCACCAGTGACCCCTCCCTCGATGAGCAGTTCTTC. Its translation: CATSDPSLDEQFF.